This T cell receptor (beta chain) was recovered during a study of T cell repertoires in cytomegalovirus infection. Across the study: Public TCR beta signatures were indicative of both CMV infection and a matching HLA type.

The CDR3 covers 16 residues. CDR1 MDHEN and CDR2 SYDVKM come from the germline V gene. With 5 bases clipped from V and 2 bases from J, the junction kept 9 bases outside the gene matches. Study results and limitations: Summed frequency of public TCR beta families distinguished CMV carriers with the relevant HLA. Predominance within the ex vivo response was attributable to HLA-C-restricted CMV-specific TCR beta clonotypes.

A single record per CDR3 protein comes from TCRdb applying MiXCR to the reads. The sample holds about 52,000 distinct CDR3 sequences, around 20% seen once. This clonotype was picked up a small number of times. The antigen is unknown. The chain couples TRBV28 to TRBJ2-7, with 10 nucleotides matching TRBD1. This TCR came from a human donor in good health (CMV status not recorded). Some clones in this sample may be carry-over from other donors' samples. The sequencing used CD8+ T cells from cultured PBMCs, collected from culture after CMV antigen stimulation. The CDR3 DNA sequence: TGTGCCAGCAGTAAACCCGGGACAGGGGTCCCCTACGAGCAGTACTTC. It is translated as CASSKPGTGVPYEQYF. The full variable domain, completed using reference TRBV28 and TRBJ2-7, is DVKVTQSSRYLVKRTGEKVFLECVQDMDHENMFWYRQDPGLGLRLIYFSYDVKMKEKGDIPEGYSVSREKKERFSLILESASTNQTSMYLCASSKPGTGVPYEQYFGPGTRLTVT.